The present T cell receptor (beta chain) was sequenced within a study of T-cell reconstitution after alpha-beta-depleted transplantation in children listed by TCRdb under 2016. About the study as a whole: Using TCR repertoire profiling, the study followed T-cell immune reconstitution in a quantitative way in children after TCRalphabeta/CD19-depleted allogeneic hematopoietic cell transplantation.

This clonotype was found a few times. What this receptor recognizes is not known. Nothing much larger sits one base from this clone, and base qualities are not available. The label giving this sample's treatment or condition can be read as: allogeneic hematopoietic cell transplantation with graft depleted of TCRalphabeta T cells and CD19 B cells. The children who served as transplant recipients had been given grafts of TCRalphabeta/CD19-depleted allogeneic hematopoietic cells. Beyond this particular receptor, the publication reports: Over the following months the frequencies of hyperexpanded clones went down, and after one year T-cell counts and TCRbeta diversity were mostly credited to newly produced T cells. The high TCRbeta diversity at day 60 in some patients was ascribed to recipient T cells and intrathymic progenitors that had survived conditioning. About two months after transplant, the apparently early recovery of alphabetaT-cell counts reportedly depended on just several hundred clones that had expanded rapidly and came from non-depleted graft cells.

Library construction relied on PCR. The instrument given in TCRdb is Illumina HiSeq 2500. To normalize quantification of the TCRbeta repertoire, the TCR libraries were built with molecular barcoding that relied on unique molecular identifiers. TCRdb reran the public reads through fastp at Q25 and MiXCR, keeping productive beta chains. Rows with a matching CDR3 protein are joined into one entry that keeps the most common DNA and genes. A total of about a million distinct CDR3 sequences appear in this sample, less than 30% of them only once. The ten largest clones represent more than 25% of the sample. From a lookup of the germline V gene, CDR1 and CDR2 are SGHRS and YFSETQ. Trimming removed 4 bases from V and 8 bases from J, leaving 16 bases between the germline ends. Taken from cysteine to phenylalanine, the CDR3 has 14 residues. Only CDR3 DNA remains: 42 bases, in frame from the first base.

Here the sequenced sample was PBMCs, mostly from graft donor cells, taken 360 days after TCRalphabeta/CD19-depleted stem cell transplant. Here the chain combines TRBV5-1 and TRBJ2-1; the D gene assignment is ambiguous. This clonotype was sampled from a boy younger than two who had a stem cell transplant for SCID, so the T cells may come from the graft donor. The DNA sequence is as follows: TGCGCCAGCAGCAAAGGGCGTCCCCTGGATGAGCAGTTCTTC. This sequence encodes CASSKGRPLDEQFF.